Presented here are 17 T cell receptor beta chains from one specimen sequenced in a study of blood T cells in healthy people across ages. Together with a sample-barcoded 5' primer, a J-beta primer mix was included in a second PCR lasting roughly 6 to 12 cycles. TCRdb processed the 5' RACE reads anew with MiXCR; each CDR3 protein has one entry. The table records fewer than 1 million distinct CDR3 sequences, about 42% of them present only once. The material sequenced was blood. The source is a man between 60 and 75 years old in good health.

V is TRBV2 and J is TRBJ2-4; TRBD1 matches 7 bases. The J call may be faulty, since TRBJ2-7 better matches the DNA end. The CDR3 is 13 residues long. Germline CDR1 reads SNHLY; CDR2 reads FYNNEI. This chain's CDR3 is CARRRTGSYEQYF. The DNA of the CDR3 is TGTGCCAGAAGGAGGACAGGATCCTACGAGCAGTACTTC.

V is TRBV15 and J is TRBJ2-1; D perhaps matches TRBD1 (6 bases). V was clipped by 3 bases and J by 5 bases, with 14 bases between them. Germline V gene sequence: CDR1 LNHNV, CDR2 YYDKDF (reference sequence). The CDR3 loop spans 15 amino acids. For the CDR3, the DNA is TGTGCCACCAGCAGGTCCAGGACAGAAAACAATGAGCAGTTCTTC. Its translation is CATSRSRTENNEQFF.

V and J are TRBV18 and TRBJ2-3; tentative D call: TRBD2 (5 bases). V lost 3 bases to trimming and J lost 5 bases, with 12 bases between them. CDR3 size: 14 residues. Germline values: CDR1 KGHSH, CDR2 LQKENI. For the CDR3, the DNA is TGTGCCAGCTCACCTTACGGGGTACGAGATACGCAGTATTTT. This encodes CASSPYGVRDTQYF. Full variable domain (missing parts from reference TRBV18 and TRBJ2-3): NAGVMQNPRHLVRRRGQEARLRCSPMKGHSHVYWYRQLPEEGLKFMVYLQKENIIDESGMPKERFSAEFPKEGPSILRIQQVVRGDSAAYFCASSPYGVRDTQYFGPGTRLTVL.

V usage is TRBV7-2 and J usage is TRBJ1-2; tentative D call: TRBD1 (5 bases). The CDR3 spans 12 residues. Germline CDR1 reads SGHTA; CDR2 reads FQGNSA. Trimming stripped 5 bases from V and 7 bases from J, with 11 bases between. The CDR3 coding sequence is TGTGCCAGCAGCCTAGGGACTTGTGGCTACACCTTC. It codes for CASSLGTCGYTF.

This sequence joins TRBV3-1 and TRBJ2-5; D is unclear. Looked up from germline, CDR1 is LGHDT and CDR2 is YNNKEL (reference sequence). V gave up 3 bases and J gave up 7 bases, with 6 bases separating them. The CDR3 length is 11 residues. The CDR3, as DNA: TGTGCCAGCAGCCAGAAAGTGACCCAGTACTTC. Encoded protein: CASSQKVTQYF.

The rearrangement joins TRBV7-2 to TRBJ1-2; D may be TRBD1 (6 bases). CDR1 SGHTA and CDR2 FQGNSA come from the germline V gene. The CDR3 is made up of 12 amino acids. V was trimmed by 2 bases and J by 7 bases, leaving 8 bases between them. The CDR3 bases are TGTGCCAGCAGCTTATCCAGGGGTGGCTACACCTTC. Translated, it gives CASSLSRGGYTF.

The chain is built from TRBV28 and TRBJ1-5, with 8 nucleotides matching TRBD1. Per germline, CDR1 MDHEN and CDR2 SYDVKM. This CDR3 is 16 amino acids long. The ends lost 5 bases at V and 2 bases at J; junction bases unmatched: 8. DNA for the CDR3: TGTGCCAGCAGTCCCCGGACAGGGAGGGGCAATCAGCCCCAGCATTTT. As protein: CASSPRTGRGNQPQHF.

This clonotype was counted many times. The chain is built from TRBV3-1 and TRBJ2-4, with a weak D call TRBD2 (6 bases). Trimming took off 0 bases at V and 3 bases at J, with 12 bases between the two ends. This CDR3 has 16 residues. CDR1 is LGHDT, CDR2 YNNKEL, per germline (reference sequence). The CDR3, as DNA: TGTGCCAGCAGCCAAGATCGCGGGGCCAGCAAAAACATTCAGTACTTC. This gives the protein CASSQDRGASKNIQYF.

The rearrangement links TRBV29-1 to TRBJ2-3, with 8 bases lining up with TRBD2. Trimming cost V 7 bases and J 3 bases; bases outside gene matches: 12. The CDR3 is 15 amino acids. From germline, CDR1 is SQVTM and CDR2 ANQGSEA. The CDR3 loop is CSEGSGLGLTDTQYF. The CDR3 DNA is TGCAGCGAGGGATCGGGACTAGGGTTAACAGATACGCAGTATTTT.

This chain links TRBV7-2 with TRBJ2-3; D is possibly TRBD1 or TRBD2 (6 bases each). The CDR3 is 18 amino acids. V was shortened by 6 bases and J by 5 bases, with 27 bases between the two germline ends. The germline gives CDR1 SGHTA, CDR2 FQGNSA. Written as DNA, the CDR3 is TGTGCCAGCAGTTTAATTCGGGCGGAGGGGGGATCAAGAGATACGCAGTATTTT. It translates to CASSLIRAEGGSRDTQYF. Full variable domain (remainder filled in from reference TRBV7-2 and TRBJ2-3): GAGVSQSPSNKVTEKGKDVELRCDPISGHTALYWYRQSLGQGLEFLIYFQGNSAPDKSGLPSDRFSAERTGGSVSTLTIQRTQQEDSAVYLCASSLIRAEGGSRDTQYFGPGTRLTVL.

The chain employs TRBV28 and TRBJ1-1; no definite D call. This CDR3 comprises 11 residues. In germline, CDR1 is MDHEN, CDR2 SYDVKM. CDR3 sequence reads: CAAKENTEAFF. The CDR3 DNA reads TGTGCAGCGAAGGAGAACACTGAAGCTTTCTTT.

This clonotype was recorded at least ten times. The V and J genes are TRBV29-1 and TRBJ2-1; no reliable D call. This CDR3 spans 12 amino acids. Germline V gene data show CDR1 as SQVTM and CDR2 as ANQGSEA. V was shortened by 4 bases and J by 5 bases, with 9 bases between the two germline ends. The CDR3 loop reads CSVVRANNEQFF. DNA of the CDR3: TGCAGCGTTGTCCGCGCAAACAATGAGCAGTTCTTC.

This sequence joins TRBV7-2 and TRBJ2-2; D not certain. V dropped 6 bases and J dropped 6 bases, with 17 bases sitting between them. CDR3 size: 15 residues. CDR1 and CDR2 (germline): SGHTA, FQGNSA. For the CDR3, the DNA is TGTGCCAGCAGTCCGAAGTTAGAGGTAGCCGGGGAGCTGTTTTTT. This sequence encodes CASSPKLEVAGELFF.

CDR3 residues: CASSYWAGSSYEQYF. CDR3 DNA: TGTGCCAGCAGTTACTGGGCGGGGAGCTCCTACGAGCAGTACTTC. The rearrangement joins TRBV6-2 or TRBV6-3 to TRBJ2-7, with D maybe TRBD2 (6 bases). Germline V CDR1 and CDR2: MNHEY, SVGEGT. The length of the CDR3 is 15 residues. The V and J ends lost 1 base and 0 bases respectively, with 10 bases between them.

The chain uses TRBV7-2 and TRBJ2-1; 9 nucleotides line up with TRBD2. The CDR3 loop spans 14 amino acids. Germline V lookup: CDR1 SGHTA, CDR2 FQGNSA. J was trimmed by 8 bases and V by 2 bases; bases with no gene match: 4. CDR3 in DNA: TGTGCCAGCAGCTTAATAGTAGCGGGGGATGAGCAGTTCTTC. Its translation: CASSLIVAGDEQFF.

This clonotype appeared many times. The chain links TRBV7-2 to TRBJ2-3; D not resolved. Germline CDR1 is SGHTA and CDR2 is FQGNSA. The CDR3 spans 12 residues. V was pared by 5 bases and J by 0 bases, with 3 bases between. As DNA, the CDR3 is TGTGCCAGCAGCACCAGCACAGATACGCAGTATTTT. Protein sequence: CASSTSTDTQYF.

The chain carries TRBV6-6 and TRBJ2-3; D gene ambiguous. CDR1 and CDR2 from the germline V gene are MNHNY and SVGAGI (reference sequence). This CDR3 has 15 amino acids. The germline V and J ends were trimmed by 6 bases and 0 bases, with 13 bases remaining between them. This CDR3 reads CASSPLRKSTDTQYF. CDR3 bases: TGTGCCAGCAGCCCCCTCCGGAAGAGCACAGATACGCAGTATTTT.